Below, one T cell receptor (beta chain) is given with its context. The antigen remains unidentified. One entry per CDR3 protein results from TCRdb running MiXCR on the reads. This sample has 600,000 to 700,000 distinct CDR3 sequences, with 33% found just once. The source of the sample is a study of T cell repertoires in cytomegalovirus infection. Looking at the study overall: Matching HLA type, along with CMV infection, was indicated by public TCR beta signatures.

The CDR3 covers 14 residues. After removal of 3 bases from V and 5 bases from J, the junction contained 3 bases not matched to a gene. Per germline, CDR1 GTSNPN and CDR2 SVGIG (reference sequence). This receptor was identified in a human donor in good health (CMV status not recorded). Some clones in this sample may be carry-over from other donors' samples. The chain carries TRBV30 and TRBJ2-3, with 12 bases matching TRBD2. This specimen was cultured PBMCs, taken from culture after CMV antigen stimulation. The CDR3 loop is CAWSLAGGLDTQYF. The CDR3 DNA sequence: TGTGCCTGGAGCCTAGCGGGAGGGTTAGATACGCAGTATTTT. The full variable domain, rest sourced from reference TRBV30 and TRBJ2-3, is SQTIHQWPATLVQPVGSPLSLECTVEGTSNPNLYWYRQAAGRGLQLLFYSVGIGQISSEVPQNLSASRPQDRQFILSSKKLLLSDSGFYLCAWSLAGGLDTQYFGPGTRLTVL.